This T cell receptor beta chain was documented in a study of OX40 agonist ivuxolimab in advanced cancers. Turning to the study itself: Three dose-escalation patients had partial responses: one with hepatocellular carcinoma and two with cutaneous melanoma.

Study results and caveats: Among some nonresponders, normalized T-cell clonal expansion was also low.

The assay was immunoSEQ multiplex PCR, and TCRdb's table has in-frame clones only and misses some. The profile shows around 85,000 clones, roughly nine tenths of them singletons. As to this clone: The antigen remains undetermined.

CDR1 is MNHEY, CDR2 SVGAGI, per germline. This CDR3 is built from 15 residues. V lost 0 bases to trimming and J lost 8 bases, with 13 bases between them. Sequenced material: CD4+ or CD8+ T cells sorted from blood, taken in a trial of the OX40 agonist ivuxolimab. The chain has TRBV6-5 and TRBJ1-4, with a possible D match to TRBD1 (5 bases). The receptor was derived from an adult with an advanced solid tumor such as melanoma, head and neck, liver or kidney cancer. CDR3 in DNA: TGTGCCAGCAGTTACTCGTCATCAGGGTACGAAAAACTGTTTTTT. Translating gives CASSYSSSGYEKLFF.